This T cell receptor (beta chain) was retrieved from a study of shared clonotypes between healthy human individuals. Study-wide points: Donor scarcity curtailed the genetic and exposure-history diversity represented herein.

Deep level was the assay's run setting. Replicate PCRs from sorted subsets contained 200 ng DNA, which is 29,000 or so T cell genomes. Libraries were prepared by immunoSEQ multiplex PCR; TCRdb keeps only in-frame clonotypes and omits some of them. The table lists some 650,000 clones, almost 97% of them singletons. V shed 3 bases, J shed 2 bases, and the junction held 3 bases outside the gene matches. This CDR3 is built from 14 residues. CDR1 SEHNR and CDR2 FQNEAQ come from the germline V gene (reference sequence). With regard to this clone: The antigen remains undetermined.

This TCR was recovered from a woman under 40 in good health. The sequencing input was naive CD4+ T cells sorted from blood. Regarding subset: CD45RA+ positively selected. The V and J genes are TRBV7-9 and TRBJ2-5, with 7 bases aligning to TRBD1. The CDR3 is CASSFWDSQETQYF. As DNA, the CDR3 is TGTGCCAGCAGCTTCTGGGACAGTCAAGAGACCCAGTACTTC.